The 30 T cell receptor beta chains below were found in one sample sequenced in a study of blood T cell repertoires in COVID-19. Assay: immunoSEQ multiplex PCR; the TCRdb copy retains only in-frame clones and omits some. The sample yields more than 75,000 clones, around nine tenths seen once. Sequenced: peripheral blood. The receptor set was obtained from a man aged 25-45 years with acute or convalescent COVID-19.

The chain carries TRBV10-2 and TRBJ2-2; unclear D gene. This CDR3 comprises 13 residues. Germline assignment: CDR1 WSHSY and CDR2 SAAADI. Deletions cut 3 bases from V and 5 bases from J, with 7 bases between. This chain's CDR3 is CASSELRTGELFF. CDR3 nucleotides: TGCGCCAGCAGTGAATTGCGGACCGGGGAGCTGTTTTTT.

The V and J genes are TRBV5-5 and TRBJ1-5, with D possibly matching TRBD1 (5 bases). V dropped 0 bases and J dropped 0 bases, with 7 bases sitting between them. CDR1 is SGHKS and CDR2 is YYEKEE in the germline V gene (reference sequence). The CDR3 contains 15 residues. The CDR3 DNA sequence: TGTGCCAGCAGCTTGGGACAGTATAGCAATCAGCCCCAGCATTTT. Protein product: CASSLGQYSNQPQHF.

The chain recombines TRBV18 with TRBJ2-5; 7 nucleotides match TRBD1. The trim removed 3 bases at V and 3 bases at J, leaving 7 bases unmatched. The V gene's germline CDR1 is KGHSH and CDR2 LQKENI. This CDR3 is 15 amino acids long. DNA of the CDR3: TGTGCCAGCTCACCGTACAGGGGAGTAAAAGAGACCCAGTACTTC. It codes for CASSPYRGVKETQYF.

The chain joins TRBV18 to TRBJ2-1, with TRBD2 as a possible D gene (6 bases). V dropped 4 bases and J dropped 6 bases, with 13 bases sitting between them. CDR1 and CDR2 from the germline V gene are KGHSH and LQKENI. This CDR3 is built from 14 residues. In DNA form, the CDR3 reads TGTGCCAGCTCACAGGGACTTAGCAGCAATGAGCAGTTCTTC. This gives the protein CASSQGLSSNEQFF. The full variable domain, its missing parts supplied by reference TRBV18 and TRBJ2-1, is NAGVMQNPRHLVRRRGQEARLRCSPMKGHSHVYWYRQLPEEGLKFMVYLQKENIIDESGMPKERFSAEFPKEGPSILRIQQVVRGDSAAYFCASSQGLSSNEQFFGPGTRLTVL.

This chain connects TRBV5-4 to TRBJ2-1, with a tentative D call TRBD1 (6 bases). Trimming pared 0 bases from V and 4 bases from J, leaving 11 bases between. The CDR3 is 15 residues long. Germline loops: CDR1 SGHNT, CDR2 YYREEE (reference sequence). CDR3 in amino acids: CASSLEVDRYNEQFF. The CDR3 DNA follows: TGTGCCAGCAGCTTGGAAGTGGACAGATACAATGAGCAGTTCTTC.

The CDR3 DNA reads TGTGCCAGCAGTTACTCACTAGCGGCTGCCTTGGACGAGCAGTTCTTC. Its protein product is CASSYSLAAALDEQFF. The V gene is TRBV6-6, the J gene TRBJ2-1; 8 bases agree with TRBD2. Germline loops: CDR1 MNHNY, CDR2 SVGAGI (reference sequence). The CDR3 has 16 residues. V was pared by 0 bases and J by 10 bases, with 11 bases of the junction left unmatched.

Details on this clone: Other DNA variants within this sample encode the same CDR3. The chain couples TRBV16 to TRBJ1-5, with D possibly matching TRBD1 (5 bases). The CDR3 extends over 15 amino acids. Trimming removed 0 bases at V and 2 bases at J, with 8 bases between. Germline CDR1 and CDR2: KGHSY and FQNENV. This chain's CDR3 is CASSQSGQGNQPQHF. The CDR3 nucleotides are TGTGCCAGCAGCCAATCGGGGCAGGGCAATCAGCCCCAGCATTTT.

The rearrangement joins TRBV5-1 to TRBJ2-7, with TRBD1 matching 8 bases. CDR3 length: 14 amino acids. Germline assignment: CDR1 SGHRS and CDR2 YFSETQ. The V gene end was trimmed by 4 bases and the J gene end by 3 bases; junction bases not matched to a gene: 6. CDR3 amino acids: CASSPGTGNYEQYF. CDR3 in DNA: TGCGCCAGCAGCCCCGGGACAGGAAACTACGAGCAGTACTTC.

On this clone itself: Its ends do not fully match the called genes, so a read error is possible. This chain joins TRBV7-2 and TRBJ2-5; the D gene could be TRBD1 or TRBD2 (9 bases each). The CDR3 length is 15 residues. The germline V gene encodes CDR1 SGHTA and CDR2 FQGNSA. The CDR3 bases are TGTGCCAGCAGCTTAGTTAGGACAGGGGCTCCTAGCGGGAACTTC. It is translated as CASSLVRTGAPSGNF.

The chain is built from TRBV4-1 and TRBJ2-5, with 10 bases that match TRBD2. The ends lost 0 bases at V and 7 bases at J; junction bases unmatched: 14. CDR3 length equals 18 residues. Germline CDR1 and CDR2: MGHRA and YSYEKL. CDR3 sequence: CASSQEEWGSAGGVTQYF. CDR3 sequence (DNA): TGCGCCAGCAGCCAAGAAGAGTGGGGCTCAGCGGGAGGGGTGACCCAGTACTTC.

The J gene is TRBJ1-3, the V gene TRBV18; possibly TRBD1 for D (6 bases). Germline-derived CDR1 and CDR2 are KGHSH and LQKENI. The V end was cut by 5 bases, the J end by 3 bases, with 17 bases between. CDR3 size: 16 residues. CDR3 sequence reads: CASSSGLQGGGNTIYF. The CDR3 nucleotides are TGTGCCAGCTCATCCGGGCTACAGGGTGGTGGAAACACCATATATTTT.

The genes are TRBV9 and TRBJ2-7; D may be TRBD1 (6 bases). The CDR3 is 15 amino acids. Between the trimmed V and J ends, which lost 4 bases and 0 bases, there was a span of 14 bases. Germline V gene data show CDR1 as SGDLS and CDR2 as YYNGEE. The CDR3, as DNA: TGTGCCAGCAGCCCCTACCCGGACAGCTCCTACGAGCAGTACTTC. This encodes CASSPYPDSSYEQYF.

The chain joins TRBV6-6 to TRBJ2-3; D is possibly TRBD2 (7 bases). The CDR3 loop spans 17 amino acids. With 5 bases removed from V and 1 base from J, the gap between germline ends came to 19 bases. Germline CDR1 and CDR2: MNHNY and SVGAGI (reference sequence). The CDR3 spells CASSLLGGATGTDTQYF. CDR3 in DNA: TGTGCCAGCAGTCTTCTGGGGGGGGCGACGGGCACAGATACGCAGTATTTT.

The chain has TRBV12-3 or TRBV12-4 and TRBJ2-3; D might be TRBD2 (5 bases). This CDR3 spans 13 amino acids. V was cut by 6 bases and J by 2 bases, with 9 bases left in between. CDR3 residues: CASSREPTDTQYF. The CDR3 coding sequence is TGTGCCAGCAGCCGGGAACCCACAGATACGCAGTATTTT.

V usage is TRBV11-2 and J usage is TRBJ2-1; the match to TRBD1 covers 8 bases. V lost 4 bases to trimming and J lost 1 base; unmatched junction nucleotides: 3. From germline, CDR1 is SGHAT and CDR2 FQNNGV. The CDR3 length is 15 residues. The CDR3 region has the DNA TGTGCCAGCAGCTCTACAGGGGGTTCCTACAATGAGCAGTTCTTC. Its translation is CASSSTGGSYNEQFF.

V is TRBV11-3 and J is TRBJ2-2; D is ambiguous. V lost 3 bases to trimming and J lost 6 bases, with 11 bases between them. Germline V gives CDR1 SGHNT, CDR2 YENEEA. The CDR3 has 14 residues. In DNA form, the CDR3 reads TGTGCCAGCAGCTTGTCCCGAATAGCCGGGGAGCTGTTTTTT. Translating gives CASSLSRIAGELFF.

This chain links TRBV6-5 with TRBJ2-7; 12 positions match TRBD2. CDR3 length: 14 amino acids. Germline CDR1 MNHEY, CDR2 SVGAGI. The ends lost 7 bases at V and 4 bases at J; junction bases unmatched: 5. Written as DNA, the CDR3 is TGTGCCAGCACCAGGACTAGCGGGAAGTACGAGCAGTACTTC. Translation gives CASTRTSGKYEQYF.

This clone is a singleton in its sample. The chain combines TRBV7-8 with TRBJ2-1, with TRBD2 matching over 13 bases. Losses at the gene ends were 3 bases for V and 9 bases for J; bases not matched to a gene: 5. This CDR3 region has 15 residues. Germline lookup yields CDR1 SGHVS and CDR2 FQNEAQ. CDR3 protein: CASSFTSGRAGEQFF. Written as DNA, the CDR3 is TGTGCCAGCAGCTTTACTAGCGGGAGGGCCGGTGAGCAGTTCTTC.

This chain links TRBV14 with TRBJ2-7, with 8 bases matching TRBD2. V was clipped by 2 bases and J by 2 bases; unmatched bases: 2. The CDR3 contains 14 residues. CDR1 and CDR2 from the germline V gene are SGHDN and FVKESK. For the CDR3, the DNA is TGTGCCAGCAGCCAAACTAGCGGAGCCTACGAGCAGTACTTC. Amino acid sequence: CASSQTSGAYEQYF.

The chain is built from TRBV19 and TRBJ1-5; D is undetermined. In germline, CDR1 is LNHDA, CDR2 SQIVND (reference sequence). Trimming shortened V by 5 bases and J by 3 bases, and 11 bases separated the two germline ends. This CDR3 is 14 amino acids long. CDR3 protein: CASSESRVNQPQHF. The CDR3 DNA sequence: TGTGCCAGTAGTGAGTCACGGGTCAATCAGCCCCAGCATTTT.

The CDR3, as DNA: TGTGCCAGCAGCTTAGCGCGTCCGGGAGCGAGCAATCAGCCCCAGCATTTT. Translation gives CASSLARPGASNQPQHF. The chain joins TRBV7-9 to TRBJ1-5; D gene uncertain. Deletions cut 0 bases from V and 1 base from J, with 13 bases between. This CDR3 region has 17 residues. Germline CDR1 SEHNR, CDR2 FQNEAQ (reference sequence).

This rearrangement joins TRBV9 to TRBJ1-3; D perhaps matches TRBD1 (5 bases). Germline CDR1 and CDR2: SGDLS and YYNGEE. This CDR3 region has 15 residues. Between the trimmed V and J ends, which lost 3 bases and 0 bases, there was a span of 10 bases. The CDR3: CASSDGHFSGNTIYF. The CDR3 DNA reads TGTGCCAGCAGCGATGGACATTTCTCTGGAAACACCATATATTTT.

The chain combines TRBV6-5 with TRBJ1-4, with D uncertain. Trimming removed 3 bases at V and 4 bases at J, with 12 bases between. Germline lookup yields CDR1 MNHEY and CDR2 SVGAGI. This CDR3 is built from 15 residues. The CDR3 loop is CASSYSPRSNEKLFF. As DNA, the CDR3 is TGTGCCAGCAGTTATTCCCCCCGGAGTAATGAAAAACTGTTTTTT.

The V call is TRBV7-8, the J call TRBJ1-3; no clear D. The CDR3 sequence is 11 residues long. Germline V lookup: CDR1 SGHVS, CDR2 FQNEAQ. Trimming pared 8 bases from V and 8 bases from J, leaving 10 bases between. CDR3 in DNA: TGTGCCAGCGCCAGCCGGGACACCATATATTTT. It is translated as CASASRDTIYF. The whole variable domain, filled in from reference TRBV7-8 and TRBJ1-3, reads GAGVSQSPRYKVAKRGQDVALRCDPISGHVSLFWYQQALGQGPEFLTYFQNEAQLDKSGLPSDRFFAERPEGSVSTLKIQRTQQEDSAVYLCASASRDTIYFGEGSWLTVV.

This clone showed up just once. Here the CDR3 reads CSVEPSSGAKNIQYF. The CDR3 region has the DNA TGCAGCGTTGAACCCTCTAGCGGAGCGAAAAACATTCAGTACTTC. The rearrangement links TRBV29-1 to TRBJ2-4, with TRBD2 matching over 7 bases. Germline V gives CDR1 SQVTM, CDR2 ANQGSEA. V lost 2 bases and J lost 4; bases outside the gene matches: 8. CDR3 length: 15 amino acids.

The rearrangement joins TRBV7-2 to TRBJ2-7; no clear D. CDR3 length: 13 amino acids. V was cut by 3 bases and J by 2 bases, with 8 bases left in between. Germline CDR1 and CDR2: SGHTA and FQGNSA. Here the CDR3 reads CASSLGTPYEQYF. In nucleotides, the CDR3 is TGTGCCAGCAGCTTGGGCACCCCCTACGAGCAGTACTTC.

V is TRBV5-1 and J is TRBJ2-3; D might be TRBD1 (5 bases). The CDR3 runs to 14 residues. Trimming shortened V by 0 bases and J by 3 bases, and 8 bases separated the two germline ends. Looked up from germline, CDR1 is SGHRS and CDR2 is YFSETQ. CDR3 sequence: CASSLGQLTDTQYF. The CDR3 DNA reads as TGCGCCAGCAGCTTGGGACAGCTAACAGATACGCAGTATTTT.

The V and J genes are TRBV7-3 and TRBJ2-3, with D unresolved. The length of the CDR3 is 13 residues. Between the trimmed V and J ends, which lost 2 bases and 0 bases, there was a span of 3 bases. Germline assignment: CDR1 SGHTA and CDR2 FQGTGA. Here the CDR3 reads CASSLQSTDTQYF. CDR3 in DNA: TGTGCCAGCAGCTTACAGAGCACAGATACGCAGTATTTT.

The chain recombines TRBV24-1 with TRBJ2-7, with a weak D call TRBD1 (6 bases). The CDR3 is 14 amino acids. The V and J ends lost 4 bases and 2 bases respectively, with 11 bases between them. Germline CDR1 is KGHDR and CDR2 is SFDVKD. The CDR3 bases are TGTGCCACCAGTGAACCGGGACACCCCTACGAGCAGTACTTC. This translates into CATSEPGHPYEQYF.

This clone has just one count. The rearrangement links TRBV6-4 to TRBJ2-6; the D is unclear. V was cut by 6 bases and J by 0 bases, with 9 bases left in between. CDR1 is MRHNA and CDR2 is SNTAGT in the germline V gene. The CDR3 has 15 residues. The CDR3 region is CASSEAISGANVLTF. For the CDR3, the DNA is TGTGCCAGCAGCGAAGCGATCTCTGGGGCCAACGTCCTGACTTTC.